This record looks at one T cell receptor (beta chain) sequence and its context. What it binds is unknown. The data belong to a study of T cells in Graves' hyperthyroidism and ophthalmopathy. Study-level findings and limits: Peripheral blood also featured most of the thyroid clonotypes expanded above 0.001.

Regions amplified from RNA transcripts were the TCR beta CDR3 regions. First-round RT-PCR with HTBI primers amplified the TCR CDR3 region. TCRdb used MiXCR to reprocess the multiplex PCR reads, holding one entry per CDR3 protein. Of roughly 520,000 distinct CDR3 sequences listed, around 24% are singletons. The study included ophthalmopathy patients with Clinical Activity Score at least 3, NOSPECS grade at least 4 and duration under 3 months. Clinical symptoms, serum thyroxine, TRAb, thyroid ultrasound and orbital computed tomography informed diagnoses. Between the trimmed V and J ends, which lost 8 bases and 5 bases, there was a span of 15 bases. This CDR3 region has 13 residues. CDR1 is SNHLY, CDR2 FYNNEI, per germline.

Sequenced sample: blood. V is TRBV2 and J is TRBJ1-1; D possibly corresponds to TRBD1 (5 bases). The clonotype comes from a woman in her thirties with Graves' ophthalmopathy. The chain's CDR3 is CASGGLGGTEAFF. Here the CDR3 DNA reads TGTGCCAGCGGGGGGTTGGGCGGAACTGAAGCTTTCTTT.